This entry lists 7 T cell receptor beta chains sequenced from one sample in a study of PD-1 blockade in classical Hodgkin lymphoma. Time point specified: cycle 4 day 1 (C4D1), after 6 weeks of nivolumab. All patients experienced relapse after autologous stem cell transplantation, and brentuximab vedotin exposure was variable. The protocol was immunoSEQ multiplex PCR, while the TCRdb copy is restricted to in-frame clones and leaves out a portion. The table records some 24,000 clones, 65% to 80% of them present only once. Specimen: peripheral blood mononuclear cells (PBMCs), collected before the fourth cycle of nivolumab. The receptor set was obtained from a human donor with classical Hodgkin lymphoma.

The chain is built from TRBV6-6 and TRBJ1-6; D unclear. The V gene's germline CDR1 is MNHNY and CDR2 SVGAGI (reference sequence). The CDR3 totals 16 residues. V lost 4 bases, J lost 7 bases, and 17 bases lay in between. The CDR3 DNA reads TGTGCCAGCAGTTTTAAGGACCCGGCGGGGAATTCACCCCTCCACTTT. This gives the protein CASSFKDPAGNSPLHF.

This chain connects TRBV7-3 to TRBJ1-2; D unresolved. Germline V gene sequence: CDR1 SGHTA, CDR2 FQGTGA. The CDR3 runs to 12 residues. Between the trimmed V and J ends, which lost 5 bases and 3 bases, there was a span of 7 bases. As DNA, the CDR3 is TGTGCCAGCAGCCTTGACGACTATGGCTACACCTTC. This encodes CASSLDDYGYTF.

The chain carries TRBV11-3 and TRBJ1-5; a possible D gene is TRBD1 (6 bases). The CDR3 is 12 amino acids. CDR1 is SGHNT, CDR2 YENEEA, per germline. V shed 3 bases and J shed 11 bases, with 11 bases lying between them. The CDR3 coding sequence is TGTGCCAGCAGCTTTTCACAGGGAACCCAGCATTTT. Amino acid sequence: CASSFSQGTQHF.

This chain uses TRBV19 with TRBJ2-7; 8 bases are shared with TRBD2. Germline trimming cut 6 bases from V and 0 bases from J; bases unmatched to any gene: 7. CDR3 length equals 15 residues. Germline-derived CDR1 and CDR2 are LNHDA and SQIVND (reference sequence). The CDR3 spells CASSPTSVISYEQYF. The DNA for the CDR3 is TGTGCCAGTAGCCCGACTAGCGTCATCTCCTACGAGCAGTACTTC.

The V gene is TRBV19, the J gene TRBJ2-3, with D possibly matching TRBD2 (6 bases). This CDR3 has 15 amino acids. Per germline, CDR1 LNHDA and CDR2 SQIVND (reference sequence). V shed 4 bases and J shed 0 bases, with 11 bases lying between them. As DNA, the CDR3 is TGTGCCAGTAGTACTAGCGCAACTAGCACAGATACGCAGTATTTT. This sequence encodes CASSTSATSTDTQYF.

The J gene is TRBJ1-1, the V gene TRBV5-5; 8 bases fit TRBD1. J was trimmed by 8 bases and V by 1 base; bases with no gene match: 10. Germline loops: CDR1 SGHKS, CDR2 YYEKEE (reference sequence). The CDR3 contains 15 residues. The chain's CDR3 is CASSLLPAWDREAFF. In nucleotides, the CDR3 is TGTGCCAGCAGCTTGCTCCCTGCTTGGGACAGGGAAGCTTTCTTT.

The sample holds a few counts of this clone. The genes are TRBV5-1 and TRBJ1-6, with 8 bases aligning to TRBD1. The CDR3 length is 14 residues. CDR1 is SGHRS, CDR2 YFSETQ, per germline. The trim removed 5 bases at V and 7 bases at J, leaving 5 bases unmatched. DNA of the CDR3: TGCGCCAGCAGTTTGACAGGGGTGAATTCACCCCTCCACTTT. Translating it yields CASSLTGVNSPLHF.